The T cell receptor beta chain described here comes from a study of human T cells and chemical hapten exposure. Across the whole study: How much TCR each sample yielded varied, mostly because pooled library volumes differed slightly.

This clonotype appeared many times. As yet, its antigen is unknown. Study conclusions and caveats: Expanded TCRs produced significantly more large CDR3 similarity clusters than controls did.

In the library, unique molecular identifiers were attached to individual cDNA molecules. TCRdb re-analysed the RACE reads in MiXCR, keeping a single row per CDR3 protein. Of 280,000 or so distinct CDR3 sequences in the sample, around 7.3% are singletons; the top ten hold about 1.1%. The time point is: pre-sensitization, week 0. Regarding treatment: therapeutic diphenylcyclopropenone sensitization with weekly scalp DPC. Ahead of each patch test application, blood was drawn. Sequenced here: whole blood, sampled in connection with sensitization to the hapten diphenylcyclopropenone (DPC). The origin of this receptor is a man aged 18 to 29 with alopecia areata. Some clones in this sample may be carry-over from other donors' samples.

CDR3: CSATDGTYEQYF. CDR3 DNA sequence: TGCAGTGCTACTGACGGGACCTACGAGCAGTACTTC. V and J are TRBV20-1 and TRBJ2-7; a possible D gene is TRBD2 (5 bases). The V end lost 4 bases, the J end lost 2 bases, and 9 bases lay between the germline ends. The CDR3 is 12 residues long. Germline assignment: CDR1 DFQATT and CDR2 SNEGSKA (reference sequence).